These 30 T cell receptor beta chains were sequenced from one sample in a study of blood T cells in healthy people across ages. A second PCR, run for about 7 to 11 cycles, used a sample-barcoded 5' primer plus a J-beta primer mix. TCRdb used MiXCR to reprocess the 5' RACE reads, holding one entry per CDR3 protein. The sample contains roughly 410,000 distinct CDR3 sequences, roughly half of which appear only once. The source material was blood. The receptors shown here come from a man aged 55 to 70 in good health.

The chain employs TRBV20-1 and TRBJ2-1; tentative D call: TRBD1 (8 bases). This CDR3 has 16 residues. CDR1 is DFQATT and CDR2 is SNEGSKA in the germline V gene (reference sequence). V was pared by 0 bases and J by 0 bases, with 12 bases between. The CDR3 region has the DNA TGCAGTGCTAGAGACCACAGGGGGGGCTCCTACAATGAGCAGTTCTTC. Protein sequence: CSARDHRGGSYNEQFF.

The J gene is TRBJ1-2, the V gene TRBV2, with D tentatively TRBD1 (5 bases). With 3 bases removed from V and 8 bases from J, the gap between germline ends came to 10 bases. The CDR3 length is 12 residues. The germline CDR1 and CDR2 sequences are SNHLY and FYNNEI. CDR3 in DNA: TGTGCCAGCAGTGACAGGGTGGAAGGCTACACCTTC. This translates into CASSDRVEGYTF. Filled out from reference TRBV2 and TRBJ1-2, the complete variable domain reads EPEVTQTPSHQVTQMGQEVILRCVPISNHLYFYWYRQILGQKVEFLVSFYNNEISEKSEIFDDQFSVERPDGSNFTLKIRSTKLEDSAMYFCASSDRVEGYTFGSGTRLTVV.

The J gene is TRBJ1-1, the V gene TRBV29-1; tentative D call: TRBD1 (5 bases). Germline CDR1 is SQVTM and CDR2 is ANQGSEA. Deletions cut 6 bases from V and 1 base from J, with 15 bases between. This CDR3 region has 14 residues. CDR3 residues: CSVSRAPRNTEAFF. The DNA for the CDR3 is TGCAGCGTGAGCAGGGCCCCCCGGAACACTGAAGCTTTCTTT.

This rearrangement joins TRBV6-2 or TRBV6-3 to TRBJ1-2, with D possibly TRBD1 on 5 matching bases. Germline V CDR1 and CDR2: MNHEY, SVGEGT. The V end was cut by 6 bases, the J end by 3 bases, with 8 bases between. The CDR3 runs 12 residues. CDR3 nucleotides: TGTGCCAGCAGGAGGGGTGACTATGGCTACACCTTC. This encodes CASRRGDYGYTF.

The chain uses TRBV7-9 and TRBJ1-4, with D unclear. The CDR3 contains 13 residues. Germline V gene sequence: CDR1 SEHNR, CDR2 FQNEAQ (reference sequence). The V and J ends lost 2 bases and 7 bases respectively, with 8 bases between them. CDR3 nucleotides: TGTGCCAGCAGCTTACAGGAGGGTGAAAAACTGTTTTTT. It translates to CASSLQEGEKLFF.

The V call is TRBV5-1, the J call TRBJ2-7; 7 nucleotides agree with TRBD1. CDR3 length: 16 residues. V shed 4 bases and J 0 bases; nucleotides not matched to a gene: 10. Germline CDR1 and CDR2: SGHRS and YFSETQ. The CDR3 DNA reads TGCGCCAGCAGCCCAGACGGACAGGAGTTCTCCTACGAGCAGTACTTC. It codes for CASSPDGQEFSYEQYF.

The chain has TRBV11-1 and TRBJ2-1; no firm D call. This CDR3 region has 12 residues. The germline V gene has CDR1 SGHAT and CDR2 FQDESV (reference sequence). The V end lost 1 base, the J end lost 10 bases, and 8 bases lay between the germline ends. As DNA, the CDR3 is TGTGCCAGCAGCTTAGGTACAATGGAGCAGTTCTTC. Protein: CASSLGTMEQFF.

This chain connects TRBV7-3 to TRBJ2-1; D possibly corresponds to TRBD2 (6 bases). From germline, CDR1 is SGHTA and CDR2 FQGTGA. The CDR3 totals 17 residues. V lost 5 bases and J 3 bases, leaving 20 bases between the germline ends. This chain's CDR3 is CASSPQGGARIYNEQFF. The DNA for the CDR3 is TGTGCCAGCAGCCCCCAAGGCGGGGCGCGGATCTACAATGAGCAGTTCTTC.

The chain combines TRBV20-1 with TRBJ1-5, with D hard to call. Germline CDR1 is DFQATT and CDR2 is SNEGSKA (reference sequence). CDR3 length equals 13 residues. V shed 2 bases and J shed 4 bases, with 9 bases lying between them. CDR3 in amino acids: CSARSSLNQPQHF. The CDR3 nucleotides read TGCAGTGCTAGATCCAGTCTTAATCAGCCCCAGCATTTT.

This chain connects TRBV11-1 to TRBJ1-2; 7 positions agree with TRBD1. The CDR3 runs 12 residues. Per the germline V gene, CDR1 is SGHAT and CDR2 is FQDESV (reference sequence). V lost 5 bases and J lost 7; bases outside the gene matches: 4. The CDR3 region is CASSRDSSGYTF. CDR3 DNA sequence: TGTGCCAGCAGCCGGGACAGCTCTGGCTACACCTTC.

Here the CDR3 DNA reads TGTGCCAGCACCATCGTTGGGATAGCCAAAAACATTCAGTACTTC. This encodes CASTIVGIAKNIQYF. This chain uses TRBV6-4 with TRBJ2-4; D call uncertain. The V gene's germline CDR1 is MRHNA and CDR2 SNTAGT. This CDR3 has 15 residues. Deletions cut 7 bases from V and 0 bases from J, with 13 bases between.

The V call is TRBV29-1, the J call TRBJ2-6, with D uncertain. Per germline, CDR1 SQVTM and CDR2 ANQGSEA. There are 14 residues in the CDR3. V lost 6 bases and J 0 bases, leaving 9 bases between the germline ends. The CDR3 sequence is CSVLGPSGANVLTF. The CDR3 nucleotides read TGCAGCGTGTTAGGCCCCTCTGGGGCCAACGTCCTGACTTTC.

CDR3 nucleotide sequence: TGCAGTGCTAGCCCTAGACAGGGTGGCACAGATACGCAGTATTTT. Amino acids: CSASPRQGGTDTQYF. The chain carries TRBV20-1 and TRBJ2-3; TRBD1 matches 7 bases. The CDR3 spans 15 residues. Germline V gene sequence: CDR1 DFQATT, CDR2 SNEGSKA (reference sequence). Losses at the gene ends were 3 bases for V and 1 base for J; bases not matched to a gene: 7.

V usage is TRBV5-4 and J usage is TRBJ2-5; tentative D call: TRBD1 (5 bases). The CDR3 is made up of 13 amino acids. V gave up 4 bases and J gave up 5 bases, with 12 bases separating them. Germline assignment: CDR1 SGHNT and CDR2 YYREEE (reference sequence). CDR3 nucleotides: TGTGCCAGCAGCGGGGCCAGCCGGGAGACCCAGTACTTC. Translation: CASSGASRETQYF.

This clonotype was seen a few times. V usage is TRBV11-2 and J usage is TRBJ2-5, with 11 bases lining up with TRBD2. The CDR3 totals 15 residues. The V gene's germline CDR1 is SGHAT and CDR2 FQNNGV. The trim removed 4 bases at V and 5 bases at J, leaving 6 bases unmatched. Here the CDR3 reads CASSSLAGGLETQYF. CDR3 bases: TGTGCCAGCAGCTCTCTAGCGGGGGGTTTGGAGACCCAGTACTTC.

In its sample, this clonotype was seen a few times. The chain carries TRBV28 and TRBJ2-3; D tentatively reads TRBD1 or TRBD2 (5 bases each). Germline CDR1 MDHEN, CDR2 SYDVKM. The V and J ends lost 6 bases and 2 bases respectively, with 15 bases between them. This CDR3 contains 15 residues. The CDR3 loop reads CASSPRGGFTDTQYF. CDR3 DNA sequence: TGTGCCAGCAGCCCACGGGGCGGTTTCACAGATACGCAGTATTTT.

The CDR3 DNA reads as TGCGCCAGCAGAGTGGAGGGCGCCGAGTTTGGCTACACCTTC. This sequence encodes CASRVEGAEFGYTF. The V gene is TRBV10-1, the J gene TRBJ1-2; D not certain. V lost 6 bases and J 7 bases, leaving 18 bases between the germline ends. The germline V gene encodes CDR1 WNHNN and CDR2 SYGVQD (reference sequence). CDR3 length: 14 amino acids.

This sequence joins TRBV3-1 and TRBJ2-5; D remains unclear. Trimming removed 3 bases from V and 5 bases from J, with 4 bases in between. Per the germline V gene, CDR1 is LGHDT and CDR2 is YNNKEL (reference sequence). This CDR3 has 11 amino acids. The CDR3 region is CASSQWETQYF. DNA for the CDR3: TGTGCCAGCAGCCAGTGGGAGACCCAGTACTTC.

This clonotype was observed a handful of times. This chain links TRBV2 with TRBJ2-2, with 8 positions matching TRBD1. The CDR3 is 14 amino acids. CDR1 and CDR2 (germline): SNHLY, FYNNEI. V lost 9 bases, J lost 1 base, and 4 bases stayed unmatched. Here the CDR3 DNA reads TGTGCCAGAGGACAGGGAGGGAACACCGGGGAGCTGTTTTTT. The encoded protein is CARGQGGNTGELFF.

The CDR3 DNA reads as TGTGCCAGCAGTGTAGTGGGAGGGAGGAATGAGCAGTTCTTC. It translates to CASSVVGGRNEQFF. The rearrangement links TRBV12-3 or TRBV12-4 to TRBJ2-1; 7 nucleotides line up with TRBD2. This CDR3 has 14 residues. V trimming: 5 bases; J trimming: 7 bases; junction bases outside the gene matches: 8.

The CDR3 DNA sequence: TGTGCCTGGAGTGCTTTGGACAGGGGAAATTCACCCCTCCACTTT. As protein: CAWSALDRGNSPLHF. The chain joins TRBV30 to TRBJ1-6; 9 nucleotides line up with TRBD1. The CDR3 contains 15 residues. After removal of 1 base from V and 7 bases from J, the junction contained 5 bases not matched to a gene. Germline V lookup: CDR1 GTSNPN, CDR2 SVGIG (reference sequence).

The gene calls are TRBV10-3 and TRBJ2-7; possibly TRBD2 for D (6 bases). V lost 10 bases, J lost 5 bases, and 18 bases lay in between. The CDR3 is made up of 13 amino acids. Germline CDR1 is ENHRY and CDR2 is SYGVKD. CDR3 amino acids: CATTGLLGNEQYF. CDR3 coding DNA: TGTGCCACCACGGGACTCCTCGGGAACGAGCAGTACTTC.

The chain is built from TRBV7-3 and TRBJ1-2; D remains ambiguous. This CDR3 has 11 residues. V lost 2 bases and J 7 bases, leaving 5 bases between the germline ends. The germline CDR1 and CDR2 sequences are SGHTA and FQGTGA. CDR3 bases: TGTGCCAGCAGCTTACCCACTGGCTACACCTTC. Translating gives CASSLPTGYTF.

The chain's CDR3 is CASSQDRARGASVDTQYF. In DNA, the CDR3 is TGCGCCAGCAGCCAAGATCGGGCGCGGGGGGCCTCCGTAGATACGCAGTATTTT. J is TRBJ2-3 and V is TRBV4-3; 8 positions agree with TRBD2. Germline CDR1 is LGHNA and CDR2 is YSLEER. This CDR3 has 18 amino acids. V dropped 0 bases and J dropped 5; count of bases not matched to a gene: 13.

The chain links TRBV11-2 to TRBJ1-6; 10 nucleotides align to TRBD1. The V gene end was trimmed by 1 base and the J gene end by 6 bases; junction bases not matched to a gene: 6. This CDR3 comprises 17 residues. Germline V CDR1 and CDR2: SGHAT, FQNNGV. The CDR3 reads CASSLGLDRGSNSPLHF. CDR3 DNA sequence: TGTGCCAGCAGCTTAGGGCTGGACAGGGGGAGTAATTCACCCCTCCACTTT.

This clonotype was detected many times. This chain connects TRBV27 to TRBJ2-7; perhaps TRBD1 as D (5 bases). Germline CDR1 MNHEY, CDR2 SMNVEV (reference sequence). V lost 5 bases, J lost 2 bases, and 13 bases lay in between. The CDR3 totals 14 residues. CDR3 residues: CASSPHRITYEQYF. The CDR3 coding sequence is TGTGCCAGCAGTCCCCACAGGATCACCTACGAGCAGTACTTC.

At least ten counts were recorded for this clonotype. This chain uses TRBV3-1 with TRBJ1-2, with TRBD1 matching over 10 bases. Germline V lookup: CDR1 LGHDT, CDR2 YNNKEL (reference sequence). Trimming took 5 bases from V and 7 from J; bases not matched to a gene: 7. The CDR3 is made up of 14 amino acids. The CDR3 loop reads CASSARDRGGGYTF. The DNA for the CDR3 is TGTGCCAGCAGCGCCCGGGACAGGGGTGGTGGCTACACCTTC.

This clonotype was counted only a few times. The chain couples TRBV29-1 to TRBJ2-3; D possibly corresponds to TRBD1 (5 bases). The CDR3 runs to 14 residues. The V end was cut by 5 bases, the J end by 6 bases, with 18 bases between. Germline lookup yields CDR1 SQVTM and CDR2 ANQGSEA. CDR3 loop: CSVQRQGGWDTQYF. In DNA form, the CDR3 reads TGCAGCGTTCAACGTCAGGGTGGGTGGGATACGCAGTATTTT.

The chain uses TRBV12-3 or TRBV12-4 and TRBJ1-2; 8 bases are shared with TRBD1. The V gene end was trimmed by 5 bases and the J gene end by 3 bases; junction bases not matched to a gene: 8. CDR3 length: 15 amino acids. The CDR3 loop reads CASSDPAGGDYGYTF. The CDR3 DNA is TGTGCCAGCAGTGACCCCGCAGGGGGCGACTATGGCTACACCTTC.

This chain connects TRBV11-2 to TRBJ1-6; D may be TRBD1 (5 bases). This CDR3 has 16 amino acids. Trimming took 0 bases from V and 8 from J, leaving 14 bases between them. Germline CDR1 SGHAT, CDR2 FQNNGV. CDR3 nucleotides: TGTGCCAGCAGCTTAGAGTCGGGAGACAGTTATTCACCCCTCCACTTT. The encoded protein is CASSLESGDSYSPLHF.